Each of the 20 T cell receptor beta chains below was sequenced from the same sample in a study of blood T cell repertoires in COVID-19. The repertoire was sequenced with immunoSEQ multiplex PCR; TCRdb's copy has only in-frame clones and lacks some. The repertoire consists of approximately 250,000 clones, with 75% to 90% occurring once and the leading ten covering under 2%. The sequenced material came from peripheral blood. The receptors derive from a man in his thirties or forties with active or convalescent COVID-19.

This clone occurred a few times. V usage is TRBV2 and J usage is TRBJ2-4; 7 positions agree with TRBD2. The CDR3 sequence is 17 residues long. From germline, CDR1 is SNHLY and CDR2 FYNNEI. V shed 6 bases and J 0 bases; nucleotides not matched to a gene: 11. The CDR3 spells CASRGRGVPLAKNIQYF. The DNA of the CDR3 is TGTGCCAGCAGGGGTCGGGGGGTACCACTAGCCAAAAACATTCAGTACTTC.

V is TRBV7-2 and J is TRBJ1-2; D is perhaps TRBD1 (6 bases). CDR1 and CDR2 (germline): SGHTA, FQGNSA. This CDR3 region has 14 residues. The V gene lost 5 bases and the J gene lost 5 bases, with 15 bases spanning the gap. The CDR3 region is CASSTGIRGYGYTF. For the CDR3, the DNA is TGTGCCAGCAGCACAGGGATTAGAGGGTATGGCTACACCTTC.

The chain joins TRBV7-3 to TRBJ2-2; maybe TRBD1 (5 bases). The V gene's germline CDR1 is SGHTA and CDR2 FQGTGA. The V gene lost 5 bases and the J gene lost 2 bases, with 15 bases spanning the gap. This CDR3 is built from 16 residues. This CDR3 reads CASSRTMTANTGELFF. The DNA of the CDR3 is TGTGCCAGCAGCCGGACCATGACAGCTAACACCGGGGAGCTGTTTTTT.

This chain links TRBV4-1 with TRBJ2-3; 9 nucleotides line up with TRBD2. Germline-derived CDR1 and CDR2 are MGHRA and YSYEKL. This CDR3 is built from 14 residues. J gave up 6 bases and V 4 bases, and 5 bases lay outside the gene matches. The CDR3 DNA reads TGCGCCAGCAGCCCGACTAGCGGCCAGGATACGCAGTATTTT. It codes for CASSPTSGQDTQYF.

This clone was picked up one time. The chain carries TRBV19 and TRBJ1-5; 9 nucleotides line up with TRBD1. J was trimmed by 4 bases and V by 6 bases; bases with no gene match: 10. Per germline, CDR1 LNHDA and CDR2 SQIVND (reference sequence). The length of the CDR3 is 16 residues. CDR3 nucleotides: TGTGCCAGTAGAAGAATACAGGGGGCCGGGAATCAGCCCCAGCATTTT. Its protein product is CASRRIQGAGNQPQHF.

The CDR3 coding sequence is TGTGCCAGCAGCTTTTTCGGGGGGGCCAACACAGATACGCAGTATTTT. Amino acid sequence: CASSFFGGANTDTQYF. V gene TRBV7-2 combines with J gene TRBJ2-3, with 8 positions matching TRBD2. The V gene end was trimmed by 3 bases and the J gene end by 2 bases; junction bases not matched to a gene: 7. The CDR3 totals 16 residues. The germline V gene encodes CDR1 SGHTA and CDR2 FQGNSA.

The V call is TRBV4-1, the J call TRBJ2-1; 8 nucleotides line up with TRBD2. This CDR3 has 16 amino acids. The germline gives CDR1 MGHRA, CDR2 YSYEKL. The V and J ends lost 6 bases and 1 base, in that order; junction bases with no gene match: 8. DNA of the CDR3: TGCGCCAGCAGTACCGGGACTAGTGGTTCCTACAATGAGCAGTTCTTC. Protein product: CASSTGTSGSYNEQFF.

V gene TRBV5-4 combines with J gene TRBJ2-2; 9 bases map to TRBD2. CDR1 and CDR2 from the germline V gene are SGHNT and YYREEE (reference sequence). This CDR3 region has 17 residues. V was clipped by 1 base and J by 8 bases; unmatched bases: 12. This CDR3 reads CASSLLSLAGTLGELFF. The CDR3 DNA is TGTGCCAGCAGCTTGTTATCCCTAGCGGGGACGCTGGGGGAGCTGTTTTTT.

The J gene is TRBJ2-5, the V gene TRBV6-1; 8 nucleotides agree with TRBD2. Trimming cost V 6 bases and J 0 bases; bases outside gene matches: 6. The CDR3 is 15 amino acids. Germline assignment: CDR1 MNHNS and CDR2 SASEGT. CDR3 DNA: TGTGCCAGCAGATATAGCGGGGCGTACCAAGAGACCCAGTACTTC. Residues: CASRYSGAYQETQYF.

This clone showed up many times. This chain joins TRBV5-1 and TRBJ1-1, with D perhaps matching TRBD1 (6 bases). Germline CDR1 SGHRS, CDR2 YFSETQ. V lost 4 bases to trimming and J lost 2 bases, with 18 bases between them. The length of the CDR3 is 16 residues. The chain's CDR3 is CASSLDGQTTNTEAFF. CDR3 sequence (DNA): TGCGCCAGCAGCCTCGATGGACAGACTACAAACACTGAAGCTTTCTTT.

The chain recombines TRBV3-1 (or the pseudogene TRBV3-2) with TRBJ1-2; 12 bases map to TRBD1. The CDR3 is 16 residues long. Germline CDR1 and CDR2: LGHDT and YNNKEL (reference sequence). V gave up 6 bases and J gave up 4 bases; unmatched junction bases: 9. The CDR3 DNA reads TGTGCCAGCAGTGACGGGGACAGGGGGCTCGTCTATGGCTACACCTTC. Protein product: CASSDGDRGLVYGYTF.

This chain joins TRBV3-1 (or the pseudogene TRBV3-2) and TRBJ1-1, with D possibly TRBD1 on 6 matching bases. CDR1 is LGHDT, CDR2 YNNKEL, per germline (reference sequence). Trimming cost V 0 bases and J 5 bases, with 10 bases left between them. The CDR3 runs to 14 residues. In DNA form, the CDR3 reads TGTGCCAGCAGCCAAGACGACAGGCCAACTGAAGCTTTCTTT. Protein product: CASSQDDRPTEAFF.

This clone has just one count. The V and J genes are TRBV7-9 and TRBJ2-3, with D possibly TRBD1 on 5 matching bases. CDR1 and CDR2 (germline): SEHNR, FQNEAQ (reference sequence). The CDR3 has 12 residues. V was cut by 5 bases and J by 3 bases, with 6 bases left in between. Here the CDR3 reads CASSPGTDTQYF. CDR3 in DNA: TGTGCCAGCAGCCCAGGGACAGATACGCAGTATTTT.

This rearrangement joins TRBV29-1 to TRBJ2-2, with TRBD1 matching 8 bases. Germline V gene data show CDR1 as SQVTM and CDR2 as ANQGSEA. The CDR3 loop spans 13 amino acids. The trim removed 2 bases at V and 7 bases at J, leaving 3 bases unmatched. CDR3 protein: CSVEQGANGELFF. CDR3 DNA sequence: TGCAGCGTTGAACAGGGGGCTAACGGGGAGCTGTTTTTT.

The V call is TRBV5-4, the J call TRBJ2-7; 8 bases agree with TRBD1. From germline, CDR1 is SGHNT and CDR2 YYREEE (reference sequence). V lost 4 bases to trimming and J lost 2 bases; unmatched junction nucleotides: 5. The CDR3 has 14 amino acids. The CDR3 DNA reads TGTGCCAGCAGCCCTGGGACAGGTGCCTACGAGCAGTACTTC. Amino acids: CASSPGTGAYEQYF.

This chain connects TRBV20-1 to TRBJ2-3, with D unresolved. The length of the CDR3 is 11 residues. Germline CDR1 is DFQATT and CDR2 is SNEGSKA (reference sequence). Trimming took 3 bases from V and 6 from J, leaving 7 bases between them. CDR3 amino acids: CSASHSDTQYF. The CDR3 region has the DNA TGCAGTGCTAGTCACAGTGATACGCAGTATTTT.

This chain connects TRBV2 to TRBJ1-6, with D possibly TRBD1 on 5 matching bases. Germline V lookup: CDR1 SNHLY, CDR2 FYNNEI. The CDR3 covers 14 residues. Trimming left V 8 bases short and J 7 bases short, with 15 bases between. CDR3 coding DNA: TGTGCCAGCTCCGAAAGGGGTACCAATTCACCCCTCCACTTT. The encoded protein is CASSERGTNSPLHF.

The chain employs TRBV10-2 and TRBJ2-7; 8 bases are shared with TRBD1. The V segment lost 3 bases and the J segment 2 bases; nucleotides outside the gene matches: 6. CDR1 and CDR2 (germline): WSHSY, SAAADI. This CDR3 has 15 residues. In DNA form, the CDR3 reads TGCGCCAGCAGTGAAGGGACAGGCTTTCCCTACGAGCAGTACTTC. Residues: CASSEGTGFPYEQYF.

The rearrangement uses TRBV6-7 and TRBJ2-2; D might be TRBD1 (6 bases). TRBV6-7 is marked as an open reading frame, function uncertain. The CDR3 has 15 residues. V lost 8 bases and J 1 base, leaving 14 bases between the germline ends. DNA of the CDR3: TGTGCCAGCGAGTCGAGACAGGAGAACACCGGGGAGCTGTTTTTT. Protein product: CASESRQENTGELFF.

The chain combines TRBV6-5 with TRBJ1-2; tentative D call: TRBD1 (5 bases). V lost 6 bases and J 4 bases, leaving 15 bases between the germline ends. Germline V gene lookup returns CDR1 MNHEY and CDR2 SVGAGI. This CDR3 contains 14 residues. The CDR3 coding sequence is TGTGCCAGCAGACAGGCACTATCCCCCTATGGCTACACCTTC. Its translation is CASRQALSPYGYTF.